A selection of T cell receptor beta chains follows, all from one sample in a study of cytomegalovirus exposure and HLA in healthy donors. This table comes from immunoSEQ multiplex PCR, and its TCRdb copy is limited to in-frame clones, with some not included. The table has over 100,000 clones, around four fifths seen once. The specimen sequenced was PBMCs. These receptor sequences come from a male donor in good health and CMV-seronegative. The CDR3 runs from the conserved cysteine through the conserved F or W. The D gene is left open where the match is weak. The size of a clone is reported for some rows only, either as once, few or many, or as a class for expanded clones.

>NA|TRBV6-6|NA|TRBJ2-1
CASIQADSSYNEQFF
TGTGCCAGCATTCAAGCCGATAGCTCCTACAATGAGCAGTTCTTC
>TRBD2|TRBV7-2|once|TRBJ2-3
CASSLGLAGGRTDTQYF
TGTGCCAGCAGCCTGGGACTAGCGGGAGGCCGTACAGATACGCAGTATTTT
>TRBD1|TRBV29-1|NA|TRBJ1-2
CSVSDRGGGYTF
TGCAGCGTTTCCGACAGGGGAGGTGGCTACACCTTC
>TRBD1|TRBV14|NA|TRBJ1-6
CASSTIGQGNSPLHF
TGTGCCAGCAGCACAATAGGACAGGGGAATTCACCCCTCCACTTT
>NA|TRBV7-9|few|TRBJ2-7
CASSPPTELYEQYF
TGTGCCAGCAGCCCCCCGACAGAGTTATACGAGCAGTACTTC
>NA|TRBV6-5|once|TRBJ1-1
CASSSRPTTNTEAFF
TGTGCCAGCAGTTCCAGACCGACAACGAACACTGAAGCTTTCTTT
>NA|TRBV5-1|NA|TRBJ1-1
CASSLLGENTEAFF
TGCGCCAGCAGCTTGTTAGGAGAGAACACTGAAGCTTTCTTT
>TRBD2|TRBV2|NA|TRBJ2-3
CASSHPGLADFSTDTQYF
TGTGCCAGCAGCCACCCGGGACTAGCGGATTTTAGCACAGATACGCAGTATTTT
>TRBD2|TRBV7-9|NA|TRBJ2-1
CASSLEAGGLNEQFF
TGTGCCAGCAGCTTAGAAGCGGGGGGGCTTAATGAGCAGTTCTTC
>NA|TRBV28|NA|TRBJ1-2
CASSFGGNYGYTF
TGTGCCAGCAGTTTTGGAGGGAACTATGGCTACACCTTC
>NA|TRBV19|once|TRBJ1-5
CASTGYTGGNQPQHF
TGTGCCAGTACGGGCTATACGGGGGGCAATCAGCCCCAGCATTTT
>TRBD1|TRBV4-2|NA|TRBJ1-6
CASSPDRQGNSPLHF
TGTGCCAGCAGCCCAGACCGACAGGGAAATTCACCCCTCCACTTT
>TRBD1|TRBV9|NA|TRBJ1-1
CASSVDGTGRTEAFF
TGTGCCAGCAGCGTAGACGGGACAGGTAGAACTGAAGCTTTCTTT
>NA|TRBV7-2|NA|TRBJ2-2
CASRAQTGGVTGELFF
TGTGCCAGCAGAGCACAAACAGGGGGGGTCACCGGGGAGCTGTTTTTT
>NA|TRBV27|NA|TRBJ2-7
CANSPGRTGYEQYF
TGTGCCAACAGTCCAGGGAGGACGGGCTACGAGCAGTACTTC
>NA|TRBV29-1|NA|TRBJ2-3
CSVATESSTDTQYF
TGCAGCGTTGCAACGGAGAGCAGTACAGATACGCAGTATTTT